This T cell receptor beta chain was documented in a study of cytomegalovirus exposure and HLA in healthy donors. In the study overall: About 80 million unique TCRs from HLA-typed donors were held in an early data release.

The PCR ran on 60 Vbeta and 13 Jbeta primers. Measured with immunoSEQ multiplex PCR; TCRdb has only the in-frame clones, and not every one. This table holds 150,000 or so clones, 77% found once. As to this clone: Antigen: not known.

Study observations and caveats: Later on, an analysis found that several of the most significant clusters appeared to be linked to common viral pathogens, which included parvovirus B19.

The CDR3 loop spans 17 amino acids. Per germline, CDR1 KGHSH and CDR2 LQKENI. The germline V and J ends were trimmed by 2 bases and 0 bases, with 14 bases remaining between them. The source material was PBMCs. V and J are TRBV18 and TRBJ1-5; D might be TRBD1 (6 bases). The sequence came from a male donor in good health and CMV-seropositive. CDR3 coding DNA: TGTGCCAGCTCACCAACGACAGGCATCAGTAGCAATCAGCCCCAGCATTTT. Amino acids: CASSPTTGISSNQPQHF. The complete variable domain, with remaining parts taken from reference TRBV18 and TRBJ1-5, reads NAGVMQNPRHLVRRRGQEARLRCSPMKGHSHVYWYRQLPEEGLKFMVYLQKENIIDESGMPKERFSAEFPKEGPSILRIQQVVRGDSAAYFCASSPTTGISSNQPQHFGDGTRLSIL.